This TCR beta chain was sequenced during a study of regulatory T cells in long-lasting Graves disease. The TCR beta library used iRepertoire HTBI primers with Arm-PCR amplification of CDR3. TCRdb re-derived calls from the multiplex PCR reads in MiXCR, one entry per CDR3 protein. Of around 500,000 distinct CDR3 sequences listed, 16% are singletons. The CDR3 is 14 residues long. Germline V gene lookup returns CDR1 SGHRS and CDR2 YFSETQ. Indicated time point: newly diagnosed GD, antithyroid drugs for less than 3 months. Extracted RNA from PBMCs served as the source of the TCR library. This clonotype was seen ten or more times. Its ends do not fully match the called genes, so a read error is possible. Another study also made use of these data, one on T cells in Graves' hyperthyroidism and ophthalmopathy.

This sequence originates from a woman aged 35-65 years with Graves disease. The starting material was peripheral blood mononuclear cells (PBMCs), obtained at new diagnosis, from a patient treated with antithyroid drugs. The chain combines TRBV5-1 with TRBJ2-3; a possible D gene is TRBD1 (5 bases). For the CDR3, the DNA is TGTGCCAGCAGTTTAGGGGCAGCCACAGATACGCAGTATTTT. As protein: CASSLGAATDTQYF.